This TCR beta chain emerged from a study of blood T cells in healthy people across ages. This clonotype was found a few times. Its antigen is as yet unknown. The V and J ends lost 3 bases and 2 bases, in that order; junction bases with no gene match: 9. CDR3 length: 15 residues. Germline assignment: CDR1 DFQATT and CDR2 SNEGSKA (reference sequence). Using a J-beta primer mix together with a sample-barcoded 5' primer, a second PCR was run for about 6 to 11 cycles. TCRdb re-called the 5' RACE reads with MiXCR, one entry per CDR3 protein. The sample includes 1.4 million to 1.5 million distinct CDR3 sequences, approximately 40% seen only once; the top ten take less than 8%. Findings of the study overall: Among long-lived donors, naive CD4+ cells were more numerous and diversity higher than in aged donors. Unsorted PBMCs prevented conclusive naive versus antigen-experienced comparison. While age rose, TCR beta diversity per million T cells dropped in a roughly linear way.

Donors were systemically healthy Caucasian individuals from Russia aged about 6 to 95 years. The chain employs TRBV20-1 and TRBJ2-5; 7 nucleotides align to TRBD1. Source material: blood. The source is a woman aged 18-29 years in good health. CDR3 nucleotide sequence: TGCAGTGCTAGGGTCTTGAGGGGGCTACAAGAGACCCAGTACTTC. As protein: CSARVLRGLQETQYF.